Given below is one T cell receptor (beta chain) in context. Its cognate antigen is unknown. V was shortened by 5 bases and J by 5 bases, with 10 bases between the two germline ends. Germline V gene data show CDR1 as SNHLY and CDR2 as FYNNEI. CDR3 length: 13 amino acids. Attachment of unique molecular identifiers was made to individual cDNA molecules. TCRdb processed the 5' RACE reads anew with MiXCR; each CDR3 protein has one entry. The table has some 80,000 distinct CDR3 sequences, 12% seen once; the top ten hold roughly 15%. This sample stems from a study of early T cells in non-severe SARS-CoV-2 infection. The overall study: Sequencing of bulk RNA from unsorted whole blood was done, without chain pairing.

Broader study findings: Anti-spike CD8 responses were favored in VDJdb matching, and private and CD4 specificities were missed.

The source was whole blood, collected at baseline. This chain connects TRBV2 to TRBJ2-1; D is uncertain. The source is an adult who was a healthcare worker with PCR-confirmed SARS-CoV-2 infection or an uninfected control (not recorded which). The donor label of this sample is uncertain. The CDR3, as DNA: TGTGCCAGCAGTATTCTCAAGAACAATGAGCAGTTCTTC. This translates into CASSILKNNEQFF.